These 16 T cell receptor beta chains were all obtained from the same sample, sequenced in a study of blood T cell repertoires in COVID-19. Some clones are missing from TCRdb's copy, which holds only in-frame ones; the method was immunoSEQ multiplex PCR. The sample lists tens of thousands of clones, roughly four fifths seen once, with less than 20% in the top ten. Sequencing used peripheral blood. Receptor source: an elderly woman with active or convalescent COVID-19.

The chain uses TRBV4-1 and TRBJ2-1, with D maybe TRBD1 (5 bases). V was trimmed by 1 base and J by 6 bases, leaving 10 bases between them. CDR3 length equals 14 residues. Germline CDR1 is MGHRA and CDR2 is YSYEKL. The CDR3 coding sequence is TGCGCCAGCAGCCAAGGTCCCACAGGCAATGAGCAGTTCTTC. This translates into CASSQGPTGNEQFF.

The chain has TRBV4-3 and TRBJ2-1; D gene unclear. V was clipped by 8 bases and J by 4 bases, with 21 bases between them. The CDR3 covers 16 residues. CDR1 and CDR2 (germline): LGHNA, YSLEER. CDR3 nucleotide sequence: TGCGCCAGCTCGAAAAGCCAACCCCTGCCGTACAATGAGCAGTTCTTC. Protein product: CASSKSQPLPYNEQFF.

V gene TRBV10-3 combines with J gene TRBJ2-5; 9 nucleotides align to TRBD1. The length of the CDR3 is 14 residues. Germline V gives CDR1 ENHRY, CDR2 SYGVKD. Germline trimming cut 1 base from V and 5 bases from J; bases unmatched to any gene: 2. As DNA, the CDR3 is TGTGCCATCAGTGAGTGGACAGGGGAGGAGACCCAGTACTTC. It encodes CAISEWTGEETQYF.

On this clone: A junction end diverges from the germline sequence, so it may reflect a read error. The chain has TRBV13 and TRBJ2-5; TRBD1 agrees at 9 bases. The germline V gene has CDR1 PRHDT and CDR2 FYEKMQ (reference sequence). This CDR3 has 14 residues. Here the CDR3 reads CASSVGQGQETQYF. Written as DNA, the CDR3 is TGTGCCAGCAGCGTAGGACAGGGGCAAGAGACCCAGTACTTC.

The CDR3 nucleotides read TGTGCCAGCAGCGCGAAAACGGGGGCCTACGAGCAGTACTTC. This translates into CASSAKTGAYEQYF. V and J are TRBV5-4 and TRBJ2-7, with a weak D call TRBD2 (6 bases). CDR1 is SGHNT and CDR2 is YYREEE in the germline V gene (reference sequence). The CDR3 loop spans 14 amino acids. The V and J ends lost 4 bases and 2 bases respectively, with 13 bases between them.

In DNA, the CDR3 is TGCGCCAGCAGCCAAGAAAGCTTCTCCTACAATGAGCAGTTCTTC. Translating it yields CASSQESFSYNEQFF. The V gene is TRBV4-3, the J gene TRBJ2-1; D unresolved. V lost 0 bases and J 0 bases, leaving 6 bases between the germline ends. The CDR3 is made up of 15 amino acids. The germline V gene has CDR1 LGHNA and CDR2 YSLEER.

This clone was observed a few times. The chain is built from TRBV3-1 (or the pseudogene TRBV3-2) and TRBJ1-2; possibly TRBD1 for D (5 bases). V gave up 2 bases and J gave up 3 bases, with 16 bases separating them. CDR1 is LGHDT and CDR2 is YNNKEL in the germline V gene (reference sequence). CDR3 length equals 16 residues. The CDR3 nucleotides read TGTGCCAGCAGCCAACCGTCGCGTCCAGGGTACTATGGCTACACCTTC. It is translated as CASSQPSRPGYYGYTF.

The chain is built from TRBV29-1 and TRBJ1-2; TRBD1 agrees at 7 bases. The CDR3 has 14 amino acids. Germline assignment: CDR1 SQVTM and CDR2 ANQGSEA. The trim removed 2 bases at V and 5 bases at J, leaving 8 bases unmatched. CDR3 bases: TGCAGCGTTGAACCTCCTGGGACAGATTATGGCTACACCTTC. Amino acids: CSVEPPGTDYGYTF.

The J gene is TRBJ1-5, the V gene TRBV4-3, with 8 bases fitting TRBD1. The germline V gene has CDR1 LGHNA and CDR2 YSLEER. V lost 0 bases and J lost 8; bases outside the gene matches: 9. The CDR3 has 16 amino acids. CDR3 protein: CASSQDLGQGSEPQHF. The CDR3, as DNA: TGCGCCAGCAGCCAAGATTTAGGACAGGGAAGTGAGCCCCAGCATTTT.

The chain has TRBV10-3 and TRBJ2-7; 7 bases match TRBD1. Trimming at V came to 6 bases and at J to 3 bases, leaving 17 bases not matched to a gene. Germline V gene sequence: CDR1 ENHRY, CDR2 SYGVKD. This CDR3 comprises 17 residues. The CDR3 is CAISEKGTVLKGYEQYF. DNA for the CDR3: TGTGCCATCAGCGAAAAAGGGACAGTCCTAAAGGGCTACGAGCAGTACTTC.

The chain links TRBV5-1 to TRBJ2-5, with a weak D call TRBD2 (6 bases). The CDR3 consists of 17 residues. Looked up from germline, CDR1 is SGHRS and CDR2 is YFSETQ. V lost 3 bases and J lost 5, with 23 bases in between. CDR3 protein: CASSSGLRPSVNETQYF. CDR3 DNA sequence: TGCGCCAGCAGCTCGGGACTTCGTCCAAGCGTCAACGAGACCCAGTACTTC.

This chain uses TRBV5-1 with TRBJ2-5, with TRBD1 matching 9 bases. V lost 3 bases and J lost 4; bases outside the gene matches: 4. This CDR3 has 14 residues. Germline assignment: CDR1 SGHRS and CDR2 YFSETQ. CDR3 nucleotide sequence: TGCGCCAGCAGCTCAGGGACAGGGACAGAGACCCAGTACTTC. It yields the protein CASSSGTGTETQYF.

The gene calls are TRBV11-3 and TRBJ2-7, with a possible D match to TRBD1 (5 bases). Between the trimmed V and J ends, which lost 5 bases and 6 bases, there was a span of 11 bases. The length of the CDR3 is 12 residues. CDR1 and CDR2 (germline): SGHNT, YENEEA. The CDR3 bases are TGTGCCAGCAGCCTGCAGGGCGGCGAGCAGTACTTC. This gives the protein CASSLQGGEQYF.

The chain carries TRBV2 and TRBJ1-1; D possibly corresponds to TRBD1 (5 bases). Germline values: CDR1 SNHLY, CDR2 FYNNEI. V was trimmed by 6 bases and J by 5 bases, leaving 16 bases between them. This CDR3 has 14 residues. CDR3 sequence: CASRGRGGWTEAFF. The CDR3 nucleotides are TGTGCCAGCAGGGGAAGGGGCGGATGGACTGAAGCTTTCTTT.

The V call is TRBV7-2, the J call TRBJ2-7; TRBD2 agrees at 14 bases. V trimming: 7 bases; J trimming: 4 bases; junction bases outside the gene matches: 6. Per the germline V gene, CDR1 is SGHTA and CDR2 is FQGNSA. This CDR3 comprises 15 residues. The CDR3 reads CASKRTSGGSYEQYF. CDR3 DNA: TGTGCCAGCAAGAGGACTAGCGGGGGGTCTTACGAGCAGTACTTC.

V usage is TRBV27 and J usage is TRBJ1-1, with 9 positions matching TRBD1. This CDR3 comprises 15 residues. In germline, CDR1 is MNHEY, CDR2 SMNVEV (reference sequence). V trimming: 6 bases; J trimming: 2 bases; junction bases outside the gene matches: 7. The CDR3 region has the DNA TGTGCCAGCAGCTTAGGGACAGGGATTAACACTGAAGCTTTCTTT. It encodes CASSLGTGINTEAFF.